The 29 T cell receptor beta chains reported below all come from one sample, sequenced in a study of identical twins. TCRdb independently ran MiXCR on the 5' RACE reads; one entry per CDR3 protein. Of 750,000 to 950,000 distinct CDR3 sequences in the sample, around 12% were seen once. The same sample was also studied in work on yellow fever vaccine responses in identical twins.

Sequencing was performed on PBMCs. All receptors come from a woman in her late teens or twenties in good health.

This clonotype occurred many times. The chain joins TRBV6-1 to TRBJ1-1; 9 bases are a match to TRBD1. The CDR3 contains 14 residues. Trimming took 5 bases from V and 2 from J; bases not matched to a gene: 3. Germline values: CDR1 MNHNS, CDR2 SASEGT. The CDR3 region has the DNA TGTGCCAGCAGTAAGACAGGGGGTAACACTGAAGCTTTCTTT. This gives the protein CASSKTGGNTEAFF.

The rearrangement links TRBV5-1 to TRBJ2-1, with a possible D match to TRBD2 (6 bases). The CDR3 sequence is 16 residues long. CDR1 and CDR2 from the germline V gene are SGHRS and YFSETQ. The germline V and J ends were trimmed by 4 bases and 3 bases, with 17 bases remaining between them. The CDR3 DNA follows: TGCGCCAGCAGCACTGGAGGGAGTGAGTTCTACAATGAGCAGTTCTTC. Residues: CASSTGGSEFYNEQFF.

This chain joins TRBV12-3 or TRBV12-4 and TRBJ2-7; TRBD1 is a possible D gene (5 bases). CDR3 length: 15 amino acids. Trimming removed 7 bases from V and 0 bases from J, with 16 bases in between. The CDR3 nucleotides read TGTGCCAGCACCCCCCCCCCCCAGGGCTCCTACGAGCAGTACGTC. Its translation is CASTPPPQGSYEQYV.

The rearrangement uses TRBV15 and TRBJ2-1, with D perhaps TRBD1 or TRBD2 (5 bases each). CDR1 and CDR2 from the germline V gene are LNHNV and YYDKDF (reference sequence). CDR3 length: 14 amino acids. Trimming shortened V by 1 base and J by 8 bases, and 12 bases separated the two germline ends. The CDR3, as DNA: TGTGCCACCAGCAGAGGGGGCACCGGGGATGAGCAGTTCTTC. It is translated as CATSRGGTGDEQFF.

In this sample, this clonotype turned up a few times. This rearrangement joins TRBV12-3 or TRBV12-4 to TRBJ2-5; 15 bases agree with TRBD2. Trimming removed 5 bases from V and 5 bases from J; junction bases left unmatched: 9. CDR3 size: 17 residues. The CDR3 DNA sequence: TGTGCCAGCAGTCCGGGACTAGCGGGGGGACTGCCCGAGACCCAGTACTTC. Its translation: CASSPGLAGGLPETQYF.

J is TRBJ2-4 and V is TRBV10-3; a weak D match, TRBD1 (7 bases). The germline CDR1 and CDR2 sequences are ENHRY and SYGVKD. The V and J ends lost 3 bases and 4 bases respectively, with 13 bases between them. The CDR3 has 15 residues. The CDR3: CAISDRETGKNIQYF. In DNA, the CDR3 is TGTGCCATCAGTGATCGGGAGACAGGGAAAAACATTCAGTACTTC.

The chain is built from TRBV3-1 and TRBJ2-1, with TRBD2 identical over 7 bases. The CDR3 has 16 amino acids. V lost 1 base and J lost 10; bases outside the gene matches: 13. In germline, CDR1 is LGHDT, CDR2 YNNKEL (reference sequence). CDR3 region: CASSQAGTMEGSEQFF. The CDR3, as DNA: TGTGCCAGCAGCCAAGCCGGGACTATGGAGGGTAGCGAGCAGTTCTTC.

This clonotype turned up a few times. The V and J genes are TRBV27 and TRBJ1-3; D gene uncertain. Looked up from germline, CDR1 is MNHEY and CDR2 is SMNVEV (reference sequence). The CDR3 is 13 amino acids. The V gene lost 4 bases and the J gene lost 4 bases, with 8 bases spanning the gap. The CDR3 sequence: CASSYNAGNTIYF. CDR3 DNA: TGTGCCAGCAGTTACAACGCCGGAAACACCATATATTTT.

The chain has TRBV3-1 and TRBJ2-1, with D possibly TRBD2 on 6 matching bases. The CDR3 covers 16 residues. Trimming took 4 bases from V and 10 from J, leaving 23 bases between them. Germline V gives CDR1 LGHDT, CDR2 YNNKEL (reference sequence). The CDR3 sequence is CASSPEGSSGLGEQFF. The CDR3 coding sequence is TGTGCCAGCAGCCCGGAGGGTTCGAGCGGCCTAGGAGAGCAGTTCTTC.

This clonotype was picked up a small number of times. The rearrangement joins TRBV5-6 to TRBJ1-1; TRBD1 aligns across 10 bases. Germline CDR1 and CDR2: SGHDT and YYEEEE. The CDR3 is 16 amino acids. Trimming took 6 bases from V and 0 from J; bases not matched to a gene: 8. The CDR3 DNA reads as TGTGCCAGCACCGACAGGGGGCTAATTATGAACACTGAAGCTTTCTTT. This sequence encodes CASTDRGLIMNTEAFF.

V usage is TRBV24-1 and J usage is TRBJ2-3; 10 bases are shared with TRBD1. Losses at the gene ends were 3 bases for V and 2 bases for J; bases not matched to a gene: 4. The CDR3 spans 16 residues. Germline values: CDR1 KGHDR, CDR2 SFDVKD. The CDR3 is CATSDVDRGITDTQYF. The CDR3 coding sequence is TGTGCCACCAGTGATGTGGACAGGGGGATCACAGATACGCAGTATTTT.

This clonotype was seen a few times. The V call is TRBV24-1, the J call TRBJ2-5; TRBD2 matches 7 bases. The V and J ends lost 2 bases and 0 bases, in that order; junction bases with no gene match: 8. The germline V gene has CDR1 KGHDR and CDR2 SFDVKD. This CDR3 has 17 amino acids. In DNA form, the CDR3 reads TGTGCCACCAGTGATTACGGGGAGGGACGCCACCAAGAGACCCAGTACTTC. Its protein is CATSDYGEGRHQETQYF.

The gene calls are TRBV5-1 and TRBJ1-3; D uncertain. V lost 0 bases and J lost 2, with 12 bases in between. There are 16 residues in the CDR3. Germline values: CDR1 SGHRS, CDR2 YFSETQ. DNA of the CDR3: TGCGCCAGCAGCTTGGATATCCCTCGTACTGGAAACACCATATATTTT. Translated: CASSLDIPRTGNTIYF.

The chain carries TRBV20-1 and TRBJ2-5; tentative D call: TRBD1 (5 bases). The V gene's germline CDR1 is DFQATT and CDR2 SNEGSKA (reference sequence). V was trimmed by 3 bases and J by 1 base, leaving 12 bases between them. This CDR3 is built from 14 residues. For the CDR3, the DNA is TGCAGTGCTAGTACGACAGAGATCCAAGAGACCCAGTACTTC. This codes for CSASTTEIQETQYF.

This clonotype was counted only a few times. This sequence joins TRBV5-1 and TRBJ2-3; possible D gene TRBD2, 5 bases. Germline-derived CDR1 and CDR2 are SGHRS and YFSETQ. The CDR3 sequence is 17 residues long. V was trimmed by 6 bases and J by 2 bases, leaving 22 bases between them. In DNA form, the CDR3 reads TGCGCCAGCATCTCCAATGGGAGCCGAACAATCACAGATACGCAGTATTTT. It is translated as CASISNGSRTITDTQYF.

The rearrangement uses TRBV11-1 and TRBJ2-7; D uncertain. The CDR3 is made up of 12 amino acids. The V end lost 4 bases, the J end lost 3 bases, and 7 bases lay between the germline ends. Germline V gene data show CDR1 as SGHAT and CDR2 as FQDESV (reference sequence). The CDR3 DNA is TGTGCCAGCAGCTCAGGCTACTACGAGCAGTACTTC. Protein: CASSSGYYEQYF.

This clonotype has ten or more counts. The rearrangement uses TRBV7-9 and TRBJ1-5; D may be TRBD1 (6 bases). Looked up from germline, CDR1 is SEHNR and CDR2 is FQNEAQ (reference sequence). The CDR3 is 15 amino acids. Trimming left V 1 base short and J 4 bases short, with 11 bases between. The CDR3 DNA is TGTGCCAGCAGCTTAGAGGGGGGGGCTAATCAGCCCCAGCATTTT. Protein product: CASSLEGGANQPQHF.

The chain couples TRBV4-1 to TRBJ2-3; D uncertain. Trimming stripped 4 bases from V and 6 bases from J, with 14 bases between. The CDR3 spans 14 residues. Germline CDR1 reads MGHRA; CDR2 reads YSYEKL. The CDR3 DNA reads TGCGCCAGCAGCCTGGGAACCTCGGTCGATACGCAGTATTTT. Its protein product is CASSLGTSVDTQYF.

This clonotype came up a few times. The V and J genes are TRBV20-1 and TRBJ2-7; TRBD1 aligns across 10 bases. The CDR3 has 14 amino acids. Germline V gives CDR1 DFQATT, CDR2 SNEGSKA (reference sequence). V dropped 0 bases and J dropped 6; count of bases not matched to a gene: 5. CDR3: CSAREPGQGFEQYV. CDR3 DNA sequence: TGCAGTGCTAGAGAGCCGGGACAGGGGTTCGAGCAGTACGTC.

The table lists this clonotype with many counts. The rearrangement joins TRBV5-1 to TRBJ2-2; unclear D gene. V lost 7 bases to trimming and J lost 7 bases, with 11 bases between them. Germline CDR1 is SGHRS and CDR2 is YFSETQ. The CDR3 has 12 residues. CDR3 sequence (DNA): TGCGCCAGCGGAGACCCCGGCGGGGAGCTGTTTTTT. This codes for CASGDPGGELFF.

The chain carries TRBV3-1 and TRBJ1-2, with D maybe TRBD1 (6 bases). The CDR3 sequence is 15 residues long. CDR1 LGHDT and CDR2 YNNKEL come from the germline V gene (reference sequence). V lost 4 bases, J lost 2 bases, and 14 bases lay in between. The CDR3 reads CASSLPGGQNYGYTF. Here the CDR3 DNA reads TGTGCCAGCAGCCTGCCGGGGGGGCAGAACTATGGCTACACCTTC.

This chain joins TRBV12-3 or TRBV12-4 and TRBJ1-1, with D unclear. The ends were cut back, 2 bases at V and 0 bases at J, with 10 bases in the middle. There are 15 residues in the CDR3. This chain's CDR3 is CASSLISGLNTEAFF. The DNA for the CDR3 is TGTGCCAGCAGTTTAATTTCTGGGTTGAACACTGAAGCTTTCTTT.

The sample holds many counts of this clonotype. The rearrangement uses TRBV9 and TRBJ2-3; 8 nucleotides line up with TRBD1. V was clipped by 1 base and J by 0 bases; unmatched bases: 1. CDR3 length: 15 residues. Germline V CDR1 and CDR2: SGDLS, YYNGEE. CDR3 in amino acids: CASSVQGASTDTQYF. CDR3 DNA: TGTGCCAGCAGCGTACAGGGGGCTAGCACAGATACGCAGTATTTT.

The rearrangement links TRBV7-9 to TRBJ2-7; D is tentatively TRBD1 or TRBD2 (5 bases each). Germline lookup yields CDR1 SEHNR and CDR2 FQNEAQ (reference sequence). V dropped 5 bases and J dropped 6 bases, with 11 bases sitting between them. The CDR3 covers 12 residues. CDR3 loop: CASSGSGTEQYF. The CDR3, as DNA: TGTGCCAGCAGCGGGTCAGGGACCGAGCAGTACTTC.

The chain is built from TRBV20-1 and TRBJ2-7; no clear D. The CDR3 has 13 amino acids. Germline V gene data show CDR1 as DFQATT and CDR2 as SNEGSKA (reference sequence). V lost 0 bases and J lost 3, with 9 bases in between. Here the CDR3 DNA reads TGCAGTGCTAGAGAGGACCTCGGCTACGAGCAGTACTTC. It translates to CSAREDLGYEQYF.

The CDR3 DNA follows: TGTGCCAGCAGTTCGCCAGGGGAGACCCAGTACTTC. Its translation: CASSSPGETQYF. V is TRBV6-5 and J is TRBJ2-5; D might be TRBD1 (5 bases). Trimming cost V 4 bases and J 5 bases, with 8 bases left between them. CDR3 length: 12 residues. Looked up from germline, CDR1 is MNHEY and CDR2 is SVGAGI.

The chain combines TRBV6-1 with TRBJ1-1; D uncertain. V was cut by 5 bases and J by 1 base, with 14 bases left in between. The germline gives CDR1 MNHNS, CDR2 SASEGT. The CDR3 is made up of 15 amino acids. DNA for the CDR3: TGTGCCAGCAGTACGACCCGGCTTCCGAACACTGAAGCTTTCTTT. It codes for CASSTTRLPNTEAFF.

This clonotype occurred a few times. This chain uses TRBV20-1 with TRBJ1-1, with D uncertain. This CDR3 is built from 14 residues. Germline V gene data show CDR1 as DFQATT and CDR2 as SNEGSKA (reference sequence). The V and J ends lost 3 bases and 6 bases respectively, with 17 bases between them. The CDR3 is CSARDASRLPEAFF. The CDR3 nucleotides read TGCAGTGCTAGGGACGCATCTAGGTTGCCTGAAGCTTTCTTT.

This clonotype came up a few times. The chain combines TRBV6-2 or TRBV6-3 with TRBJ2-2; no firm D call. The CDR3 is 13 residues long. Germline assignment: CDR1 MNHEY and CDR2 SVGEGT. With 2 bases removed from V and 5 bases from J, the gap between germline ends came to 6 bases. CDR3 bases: TGTGCCAGCAGTTACCTCCTAACCGGGGAGCTGTTTTTT. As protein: CASSYLLTGELFF.